What follows are 21 T cell receptor beta chains derived from one specimen sequenced in a study of T cells in Graves' hyperthyroidism and ophthalmopathy. The source material, RNA transcripts, was used to amplify TCR beta CDR3 regions. TCR CDR3 regions were first amplified by RT-PCR with HTBI primers. TCRdb re-called the multiplex PCR reads through MiXCR, storing one row per CDR3 protein. Of about 350,000 distinct CDR3 sequences listed, over 15% were seen once; the top ten hold roughly a sixth. Sequencing was performed on blood. These receptor sequences come from a woman aged 40-49 years with Graves' ophthalmopathy.

This clonotype was picked up many times. The chain combines TRBV6-5 with TRBJ2-7, with TRBD2 matching over 11 bases. V lost 6 bases and J lost 3; bases outside the gene matches: 7. The CDR3 is 15 amino acids. The germline gives CDR1 MNHEY, CDR2 SVGAGI. CDR3 protein: CASSSTTSGGYEQYF. CDR3 nucleotides: TGTGCCAGCAGCTCTACTACTAGCGGGGGCTACGAGCAGTACTTC.

The sample holds many counts of this clonotype. The chain carries TRBV28 and TRBJ1-1; possibly TRBD1 for D (6 bases). The CDR3 is made up of 15 amino acids. The germline gives CDR1 MDHEN, CDR2 SYDVKM. The V gene lost 6 bases and the J gene lost 0 bases, with 14 bases spanning the gap. The CDR3: CASRPPTGMNTEAFF. For the CDR3, the DNA is TGTGCCAGCAGACCACCCACAGGGATGAACACTGAAGCTTTCTTT.

This clonotype was counted a few times. The chain couples TRBV20-1 to TRBJ2-7; possibly TRBD2 for D (6 bases). V was cut by 1 base and J by 4 bases, with 20 bases left in between. The CDR3 sequence is 16 residues long. Per the germline V gene, CDR1 is DFQATT and CDR2 is SNEGSKA (reference sequence). CDR3 nucleotide sequence: TGCAGTGCTAGAGCCCTTACGGGAGTCGGAAGATACGAGCAGTACTTC. Translated, it gives CSARALTGVGRYEQYF.

There are many counts of this clonotype. The chain has TRBV12-5 and TRBJ2-4; 7 nucleotides align to TRBD2. The CDR3 runs 15 residues. V lost 1 base and J lost 6; bases outside the gene matches: 6. Germline V CDR1 and CDR2: LGHNT, FRNRAP. CDR3 sequence (DNA): TGTGCTAGTGGTTTGGGGGCGGGGGAGGGAAACATTCAGTACTTC. The encoded protein is CASGLGAGEGNIQYF.

This clonotype was observed at least ten times. At one of its ends the junction is not consistent with the germline gene, which may arise from a read error. This chain uses TRBV28 with TRBJ1-5; D unclear. The CDR3 consists of 11 residues. The V gene's germline CDR1 is MDHEN and CDR2 SYDVKM. CDR3 residues: CASASHQPQHF. As DNA, the CDR3 is TGTGCCAGCGCTAGCCATCAGCCCCAGCATTTT.

At least ten counts were recorded for this clonotype. The CDR3 is CASRTGTGPGEQYF. CDR3 in DNA: TGTGCCAGCAGGACCGGGACAGGTCCAGGCGAGCAGTACTTC. The chain has TRBV6-1 and TRBJ2-7, with 8 bases that match TRBD1. The CDR3 is 14 residues long. V was clipped by 6 bases and J by 6 bases; unmatched bases: 10. In germline, CDR1 is MNHNS, CDR2 SASEGT.

This clonotype was counted ten times or more. The chain carries TRBV12-3 or TRBV12-4 and TRBJ1-5; D gene uncertain. Trimming removed 4 bases from V and 4 bases from J, with 14 bases in between. CDR3 length equals 15 residues. The CDR3 region has the DNA TGTGCCAGCAGTTCCCGTGGTTGGGTGAATCAGCCCCAGCATTTT. This encodes CASSSRGWVNQPQHF.

This clonotype was seen ten or more times. The chain combines TRBV20-1 with TRBJ1-2; D not resolved. Germline-derived CDR1 and CDR2 are DFQATT and SNEGSKA (reference sequence). The CDR3 has 11 residues. The V gene lost 0 bases and the J gene lost 7 bases, with 6 bases spanning the gap. This CDR3 reads CSARDMRGYTF. The CDR3 DNA reads TGCAGTGCTAGAGATATGCGTGGCTACACCTTC.

In its sample, this clonotype was seen many times. V usage is TRBV12-3 or TRBV12-4 and J usage is TRBJ2-2; the D call may be TRBD1 or TRBD2 (5 bases each). This CDR3 has 13 residues. The germline V and J ends were trimmed by 1 base and 6 bases, with 6 bases remaining between them. The DNA for the CDR3 is TGTGCCAGCAGTTTAGGAGGGGCCGGGGAGCTGTTTTTT. It yields the protein CASSLGGAGELFF.

The table lists this clonotype with many counts. The rearrangement uses TRBV12-3 or TRBV12-4 and TRBJ2-5; D is unclear. This CDR3 spans 16 amino acids. Between the trimmed V and J ends, which lost 5 bases and 5 bases, there was a span of 21 bases. CDR3 in amino acids: CASSRGDLNPRETQYF. CDR3 DNA sequence: TGTGCCAGCAGTCGTGGGGATTTAAACCCGAGGGAGACCCAGTACTTC.

This clonotype was picked up many times. This sequence joins TRBV7-2 and TRBJ2-5; 7 bases agree with TRBD1. This CDR3 is 15 amino acids long. Germline CDR1 reads SGHTA; CDR2 reads FQGNSA. V trimming: 4 bases; J trimming: 4 bases; junction bases outside the gene matches: 9. The CDR3 is CASSSSTGDGETQYF. CDR3 nucleotide sequence: TGTGCCAGCAGCTCCTCAACAGGGGACGGAGAGACCCAGTACTTC.

In its sample, this clonotype was seen many times. This chain uses TRBV5-1 with TRBJ2-7; D may be TRBD1 (5 bases). This CDR3 region has 13 residues. Germline CDR1 reads SGHRS; CDR2 reads YFSETQ. V was clipped by 10 bases and J by 2 bases, with 16 bases between them. DNA for the CDR3: TGCGCCTCTGGTCAGGGATCCACCTACGAGCAGTACTTC. Translated, it gives CASGQGSTYEQYF.

This clonotype occurred many times. CDR3 sequence: CSVDSSGRAGYEQYF. The CDR3 nucleotides read TGCAGCGTTGATTCAAGCGGGAGGGCCGGGTACGAGCAGTACTTC. This chain uses TRBV29-1 with TRBJ2-7; 10 nucleotides align to TRBD2. J gave up 4 bases and V 3 bases, and 9 bases lay outside the gene matches. In germline, CDR1 is SQVTM, CDR2 ANQGSEA. The CDR3 length is 15 residues.

This clonotype was observed a few times. The J gene is TRBJ1-1, the V gene TRBV10-2; D not resolved. Germline V gives CDR1 WSHSY, CDR2 SAAADI. V lost 5 bases, J lost 8 bases, and 9 bases lay in between. The CDR3 length is 11 residues. The CDR3 DNA reads as TGCGCCAGCAGTACCAACCGAGAAGCTTTCTTT. Translated, it gives CASSTNREAFF.

In this sample, this clonotype turned up many times. The V and J genes are TRBV2 and TRBJ2-7, with unresolved D. The CDR3 sequence is 13 residues long. Trimming took 7 bases from V and 3 from J, leaving 13 bases between them. Per germline, CDR1 SNHLY and CDR2 FYNNEI. CDR3 coding DNA: TGTGCCAGCAACCAGCTAGTGAACTACGAGCAGTACTTC. It yields the protein CASNQLVNYEQYF.

This clonotype was counted at least ten times. The genes are TRBV7-2 and TRBJ2-5; D call uncertain. Germline CDR1 is SGHTA and CDR2 is FQGNSA. This CDR3 spans 15 amino acids. Trimming cost V 2 bases and J 1 base, with 11 bases left between them. This chain's CDR3 is CASSLSWGTQETQYF. The CDR3 region has the DNA TGTGCCAGCAGCTTATCTTGGGGAACCCAAGAGACCCAGTACTTC.

The J gene is TRBJ2-7, the V gene TRBV6-2 or TRBV6-3; TRBD1 agrees at 9 bases. V dropped 4 bases and J dropped 3; count of bases not matched to a gene: 4. CDR3 length: 14 residues. Germline CDR1 reads MNHEY; CDR2 reads SVGEGT. This CDR3 reads CASSSQGALYEQYF. The CDR3 bases are TGTGCCAGCAGTTCACAGGGGGCCCTCTACGAGCAGTACTTC.

V usage is TRBV6-2 or TRBV6-3 and J usage is TRBJ1-5, with 8 bases fitting TRBD1. The V and J ends lost 7 bases and 5 bases, in that order; junction bases with no gene match: 4. Germline CDR1 and CDR2: MNHEY and SVGEGT. CDR3 length equals 13 residues. The CDR3 loop reads CASISGGDQPQHF. The CDR3 region has the DNA TGTGCCAGCATTTCAGGGGGCGATCAGCCCCAGCATTTT.

This clonotype appeared many times. The chain combines TRBV28 with TRBJ2-7; D gene unclear. Trimming pared 6 bases from V and 0 bases from J, leaving 9 bases between. Germline loops: CDR1 MDHEN, CDR2 SYDVKM. This CDR3 is built from 13 residues. CDR3 in amino acids: CASSRQVSYEQYF. DNA of the CDR3: TGTGCCAGCAGCAGACAAGTCTCCTACGAGCAGTACTTC.

This clonotype was seen many times. The chain links TRBV5-4 to TRBJ2-7; TRBD1 might be the D (6 bases). V was shortened by 0 bases and J by 0 bases, with 16 bases between the two germline ends. The CDR3 is 17 amino acids. Per germline, CDR1 SGHNT and CDR2 YYREEE (reference sequence). The CDR3 DNA reads as TGTGCCAGCAGCTTGGCCCCTGGGAAGGGGGACTCCTACGAGCAGTACTTC. Protein sequence: CASSLAPGKGDSYEQYF.

This clonotype showed up many times. The gene calls are TRBV5-1 and TRBJ1-1; D call uncertain. Trimming pared 2 bases from V and 1 base from J, leaving 6 bases between. CDR1 is SGHRS, CDR2 YFSETQ, per germline. The CDR3 extends over 13 amino acids. The CDR3 loop is CASSFFTNTEAFF. CDR3 in DNA: TGCGCCAGCAGCTTTTTTACGAACACTGAAGCTTTCTTT.